A selection of T cell receptor beta chains follows, all from one sample in a study of post-analysis software for immune sequencing data. MiXCR, run by TCRdb on the PCR reads, gives a single entry per CDR3 protein. Of 170,000 or so distinct CDR3 sequences in the sample, approximately 30% were seen once. Sequencing was done on a sample of blood. Source of these receptors: a girl aged 5-17 years with multiple sclerosis. Both conserved end residues are part of each CDR3. D genes are given only for firm matches. Clone size is shown for a subset of rows, as once, few, many or a class of expanded clone.

V: TRBV7-2
J: TRBJ2-7
D: -
size: many
CDR3: CASSLAEGGYYEQYF
DNA: TGTGCCAGCAGCTTAGCTGAGGGCGGCTACTACGAGCAGTACTTC

V: TRBV25-1
J: TRBJ2-7
D: -
size: few
CDR3: CASSGAFEQYF
DNA: TGTGCCAGCAGTGGGGCGTTCGAGCAGTACTTC

V: TRBV5-1
J: TRBJ1-3
D: -
size: -
CDR3: CASQDSSGNTIYF
DNA: TGCGCCAGTCAGGACAGCTCTGGAAACACCATATATTTT

V: TRBV20-1
J: TRBJ1-1
D: TRBD1
size: -
CDR3: CSAKLRGRPNTEAFF
DNA: TGCAGTGCAAAACTCAGGGGGCGACCGAACACTGAAGCTTTCTTT

V: TRBV4-1
J: TRBJ1-1
D: -
size: few
CDR3: CASSQAGSYEAFF
DNA: TGCGCCAGCAGCCAAGCGGGCAGCTACGAGGCTTTCTTT

V: TRBV29-1
J: TRBJ2-5
D: -
size: many
CDR3: CSVSPHGGKDQETQYF
DNA: TGCAGCGTGAGCCCTCATGGAGGGAAGGACCAAGAGACCCAGTACTTC

V: TRBV5-1
J: TRBJ2-7
D: TRBD1
size: many
CDR3: CASSSGQGTYREDEQYF
DNA: TGCGCCAGCAGCTCGGGACAGGGTACCTATCGGGAGGACGAGCAGTACTTC

V: TRBV20-1
J: TRBJ1-2
D: -
size: many
CDR3: CSAGNGGGSYGYTF
DNA: TGCAGTGCTGGCAACGGGGGGGGTAGCTATGGCTACACCTTC

V: TRBV10-3
J: TRBJ2-2
D: -
size: few
CDR3: CAVRGLELFF
DNA: TGTGCCGTCAGGGGTTTGGAGCTGTTTTTT

V: TRBV5-1
J: TRBJ2-3
D: -
size: -
CDR3: CAKPGARDTQYF
DNA: TGCGCCAAGCCGGGGGCGAGGGATACGCAGTATTTT

V: TRBV27
J: TRBJ1-5
D: -
size: -
CDR3: CASSSSGGRTQPQHF
DNA: TGTGCCAGCAGTTCCTCCGGGGGGAGGACTCAGCCCCAGCATTTT

V: TRBV6-2/TRBV6-3
J: TRBJ2-7
D: TRBD2
size: many
CDR3: CASSYSTSTEQYF
DNA: TGTGCCAGCAGTTACTCGACTAGCACCGAGCAGTACTTC

V: TRBV18
J: TRBJ2-1
D: -
size: -
CDR3: CASSPGGNGNEQFF
DNA: TGTGCCAGCTCACCGGGAGGTAATGGCAATGAGCAGTTCTTC

V: TRBV12-3/TRBV12-4
J: TRBJ2-1
D: TRBD1
size: -
CDR3: CASRKGQGTYEQFF
DNA: TGTGCCAGCAGAAAGGGACAGGGGACCTACGAGCAGTTCTTC

V: TRBV28
J: TRBJ1-2
D: -
size: few
CDR3: CASSSFWRGAYGYTF
DNA: TGTGCCAGCAGTAGCTTTTGGAGGGGAGCCTATGGCTACACCTTC

V: TRBV12-3/TRBV12-4
J: TRBJ1-5
D: -
size: -
CDR3: CASSGGRGGKRNQPQHF
DNA: TGTGCCAGCAGTGGGGGCAGGGGAGGAAAGCGCAATCAGCCCCAGCATTTT

V: TRBV20-1
J: TRBJ2-1
D: -
size: many
CDR3: CSATGSAGYNEQFF
DNA: TGCAGTGCCACCGGCTCAGCCGGATACAATGAGCAGTTCTTC

V: TRBV6-1
J: TRBJ1-1
D: -
size: -
CDR3: CASSATLNTEAFF
DNA: TGTGCCAGCAGTGCAACGCTGAACACTGAAGCTTTCTTT

V: TRBV20-1
J: TRBJ1-3
D: -
size: -
CDR3: CSAARGSSGPGNTIYF
DNA: TGCAGTGCCGCGAGGGGGTCGTCCGGACCTGGAAACACCATATATTTT

V: TRBV27
J: TRBJ2-7
D: -
size: many
CDR3: CASSLGAGAYEQYF
DNA: TGTGCCAGCAGTTTAGGGGCAGGGGCCTACGAGCAGTACTTC

V: TRBV20-1
J: TRBJ1-3
D: -
size: -
CDR3: CSARGVQGRGNTIYF
DNA: TGCAGTGCTAGAGGGGTACAGGGAAGGGGAAACACCATATATTTT

V: TRBV6-2/TRBV6-3
J: TRBJ2-1
D: TRBD2
size: -
CDR3: CASSFSAGPYNEQFF
DNA: TGTGCCAGCAGTTTCTCAGCGGGACCCTACAATGAGCAGTTCTTC

V: TRBV7-2
J: TRBJ2-1
D: -
size: -
CDR3: CASSLGGSGFYNEQFF
DNA: TGTGCCAGCAGCTTAGGGGGTAGCGGATTCTACAATGAGCAGTTCTTC

V: TRBV20-1
J: TRBJ1-3
D: -
size: few
CDR3: CSARDLGRAGNTIYF
DNA: TGCAGTGCTAGAGATCTTGGCAGGGCTGGAAACACCATATATTTT

V: TRBV29-1
J: TRBJ2-1
D: -
size: many
CDR3: CSVEDRKLHDNEQFF
DNA: TGCAGCGTTGAAGACCGGAAGCTCCATGACAATGAGCAGTTCTTC

V: TRBV28
J: TRBJ1-5
D: TRBD1
size: -
CDR3: CANSRGFGNQPRHF
DNA: TGTGCCAACAGCAGGGGGTTCGGGAATCAGCCCCGGCATTTT

V: TRBV4-3
J: TRBJ2-1
D: -
size: -
CDR3: CASSQDKGYGNEQFF
DNA: TGCGCCAGCAGCCAAGATAAGGGGTACGGCAATGAGCAGTTCTTC

V: TRBV2
J: TRBJ2-4
D: TRBD1
size: -
CDR3: CASRVARGKNIQYF
DNA: TGTGCCAGCAGGGTGGCCAGGGGGAAAAACATTCAGTACTTC

V: TRBV6-5
J: TRBJ2-1
D: TRBD1
size: many
CDR3: CASIRGNEQFF
DNA: TGTGCCAGTATCAGGGGGAATGAGCAGTTCTTC

V: TRBV7-6
J: TRBJ2-5
D: -
size: -
CDR3: CASSLMESQYF
DNA: TGTGCCAGCAGCTTAATGGAGTCCCAGTACTTC

V: TRBV4-1
J: TRBJ2-3
D: TRBD2
size: many
CDR3: CASSQVMTSGSPDTQYF
DNA: TGCGCCAGCAGCCAAGTAATGACTAGCGGGAGTCCAGATACGCAGTATTTT

V: TRBV20-1
J: TRBJ2-1
D: TRBD2
size: many
CDR3: CSAGTSGRWTLVGEQFF
DNA: TGCAGTGCCGGGACTAGCGGGAGGTGGACACTAGTGGGTGAGCAGTTCTTC

V: TRBV20-1
J: TRBJ2-7
D: TRBD2
size: many
CDR3: CSAFDEGLAGYEQYF
DNA: TGCAGTGCATTCGACGAGGGACTAGCGGGGTACGAGCAGTACTTC

V: TRBV2
J: TRBJ2-7
D: TRBD2
size: many
CDR3: CASSPFLTSSHEQYF
DNA: TGTGCCAGCAGCCCCTTCCTGACTAGCAGCCACGAGCAGTACTTC

V: TRBV20-1
J: TRBJ2-1
D: TRBD1
size: many
CDR3: CSAEIQGDFLNEQFF
DNA: TGCAGTGCTGAAATACAGGGGGACTTCCTCAATGAGCAGTTCTTC

V: TRBV20-1
J: TRBJ2-1
D: TRBD2
size: many
CDR3: CSAQWLAGPLGQFF
DNA: TGCAGTGCCCAATGGCTAGCGGGGCCGTTAGGGCAGTTCTTC

V: TRBV7-9
J: TRBJ2-1
D: TRBD2
size: -
CDR3: CASSLAPGLGEQFF
DNA: TGTGCCAGCAGCTTAGCGCCCGGACTAGGCGAGCAGTTCTTC

V: TRBV10-3
J: TRBJ2-1
D: -
size: many
CDR3: CAISESLREQFF
DNA: TGTGCCATCAGTGAGTCGCTGCGGGAGCAGTTCTTC

V: TRBV28
J: TRBJ2-7
D: -
size: few
CDR3: CASSLGPSCEQYF
DNA: TGTGCCAGCAGTTTAGGCCCCTCCTGCGAGCAGTACTTC

V: TRBV3-1
J: TRBJ2-7
D: -
size: -
CDR3: CVSSLIGGSDEQYF
DNA: TGTGTCAGCAGCCTAATCGGGGGTTCTGACGAGCAGTACTTC

V: TRBV12-3/TRBV12-4
J: TRBJ1-2
D: -
size: -
CDR3: CASSLRGGRIGYTF
DNA: TGTGCTAGCAGTTTAAGGGGAGGGAGGATTGGCTACACCTTC

V: TRBV6-5
J: TRBJ2-2
D: TRBD1
size: -
CDR3: CASSLTGTGSAGELFF
DNA: TGTGCCAGCAGTTTGACCGGGACAGGGAGTGCCGGGGAGCTGTTTTTT

V: TRBV5-1
J: TRBJ2-7
D: -
size: few
CDR3: CASSFDSIYEQYF
DNA: TGCGCCAGCAGCTTCGACAGCATCTACGAGCAGTACTTC

V: TRBV12-3/TRBV12-4
J: TRBJ1-1
D: -
size: -
CDR3: CASSAQNSRAFF
DNA: TGTGCCAGCAGCGCCCAAAACAGTAGAGCTTTCTTT